The source of this T cell receptor beta chain is a study of regulatory T cells in long-lasting Graves disease (dated by TCRdb to 2020 to 2023). In the study overall: Antithyroid drugs had been taken for less than 3 months by newly diagnosed Graves' disease patients. Patients with persistent Graves' disease were compared with patients with newly diagnosed Graves' disease using TCR sequencing and RNA sequencing of peripheral blood. The study took place in China and was registered as a clinical trial. A total of around 35 samples underwent TCR sequencing, from roughly 13 patients with persistent Graves' disease and about 20 patients with newly diagnosed Graves' disease. What the study reported, not specific to this receptor: Preferential use of TRBV28, TRBJ1-2 and TRBJ2-5 was observed in persistent disease, whereas TRBV20-1 and TRBJ2-1 were favored in newly diagnosed disease. As a limitation, the authors acknowledged that the small sample size may reduce accuracy. Persistent patients shared more public clonotypes among themselves (around 2,800) than newly diagnosed patients did (roughly 910). Compared with newly diagnosed patients, persistent Graves' disease patients had lower TCR Shannon entropy and fewer highly expanded clones, which suggests clonal expansion. Peripheral blood alone was examined, since thyroid tissue, which constituted the primary lesion, could not be accessed. Sequencing and analysis were restricted to the TCR beta chain.

Library preparation used multiplex PCR. The instrument given in TCRdb is Illumina HiSeq 4000. To build TCR beta libraries, CDR3 regions were amplified by Arm-PCR using iRepertoire HTBI primers. PCR products were gel purified before sequencing. For the original study's pipeline: Gene usage analysis of CDR3 amino acid clonotypes used the approximately 62 TRBV and more than 13 TRBJ segments found across samples. Filtered high-quality paired reads were merged into contigs using COPE and FqMerger. Contigs were aligned with BLAST to IMGT TRBV, TRBD and TRBJ reference genes, and CDR3 was defined per IMGT. Any clonotype with a frequency above 0.1% was classified as a highly expanded clone. Shannon entropy was used to measure repertoire diversity, and the Gini coefficient was used to measure V-J evenness. Public clonotypes were defined as clonotypes shared by more than one individual. In-frame beta chains were kept once TCRdb had trimmed the public reads at Q25 with fastp and called clones with MiXCR. Rows are combined by CDR3 protein, so each entry shows the most common genes and DNA. Clone size and V and J calls follow TCRdb, not the original study. The sample includes just over 600,000 distinct CDR3 sequences, with approximately 15% observed a single time. Approximately 20% of the sample goes to the ten largest clones.

The time point label corresponds to: newly diagnosed GD, antithyroid drugs for less than 3 months. RNA was extracted from PBMCs in TRIzol for both TCR sequencing and RNA sequencing. The diagnosis of Graves' disease followed American Thyroid Association guidelines. Patients were recruited from an endocrinology department in Xi'an, China. Each patient gave about 8.1 milliliters of peripheral blood, collected in an EDTA anticoagulant tube. Ficoll Paque Plus density gradient separation was used to isolate PBMCs, and no additional T cell sorting was done. An Agilent 2100 Bioanalyzer and agarose gel were used to check RNA quality, and a NanoDrop 2000 was used to measure RNA concentration. This clonotype was recorded at least ten times. Its recognized antigen is unknown. No base-level quality is on record; no much larger clone is a single base apart. CDR1 SGHTA and CDR2 FQGNSA were looked up in the germline V gene. V has 2 bases trimmed and J has 5 bases trimmed; junction bases matching no gene number 8. The CDR3 covers 15 residues, taking in both the cysteine and the phenylalanine. Just CDR3 DNA is preserved here, 45 bases in frame from base 1.

These data were also reused for a study on T cells in Graves' hyperthyroidism and ophthalmopathy. The second study, in turn, reports: Stable Graves' hyperthyroidism was defined as no progression to ophthalmopathy during 18 months of follow-up. Hyperthyroidism patients were aged 18 to 65 years and newly diagnosed, with disease duration of less than 2 months. The study excluded patients with uncontrolled infections, other autoimmune diseases, pregnancy or lactation. Diagnoses were established on the basis of clinical symptoms, serum thyroxine and TRAb, thyroid ultrasound, and orbital computed tomography. The first round of RT-PCR for the TCR CDR3 was performed with the HTBI primer set and the Qiagen OneStep RT-PCR kit. Most expanded thyroid clonotypes (frequency above 0.001) were also detected in blood, suggesting blood repertoires may reflect thyroid immune responses. Ophthalmopathy was separated from stable hyperthyroidism by a 13 V-J signature model, with just over 85% sensitivity and 81% to 83% specificity obtained in cross-validation and 80%/75% obtained in testing. In validation, the model predicted progression to ophthalmopathy a median of approximately 6.6 months before onset, with 65% to 71% sensitivity and 72.22% specificity. A discovery cohort of about a hundred patients, fewer than 50 with Graves' ophthalmopathy and approximately 55 with stable Graves' hyperthyroidism, was used to find distinguishing TCR V-J signatures. Whether ophthalmopathy could be predicted prospectively was tested in an independent validation cohort made up of approximately 19 hyperthyroidism patients plus 17 patients who later progressed to ophthalmopathy. For training and testing, the 100 or so patients in the discovery cohort were randomly divided in a 7:3 ratio. In addition, the study compared T-cell repertoires in thyroid tissue and in blood from five to seven Graves' hyperthyroidism patients. Following sampling, methimazole starting at 30 mg daily was given to hyperthyroidism patients, and high-dose intravenous methylprednisolone was given to ophthalmopathy patients. Libraries were constructed in a second round of multiplex PCR, after which size selection and purification were carried out. Paired-end sequencing of the libraries was performed with 100 bp reads on an Illumina HiSeq2000. SOAPnuke was used to process the raw data, with reads discarded if the reads contained adapters or uncalled bases, had a mean Phred below 15, or lacked an exact constant-primer or identifier match. High-quality paired reads were merged using COPE v1.2.5, and each unique nucleotide sequence was defined as a clonotype. MiTCR v1.1 was used to align the clonotypes against IMGT TRBV, TRBD and TRBJ reference segments. The analysis was restricted to V-J combinations with a frequency above 0.0001, which together covered 98% to 99.2% of the repertoires. The TCS score was defined as the ratio of F50 (clonal expansion) to E x V (chaos), calculated using BLOSUM62-based TCRdist between CDR3 peptides within each V-J. Welch's t-statistics and random forest reduced 514 V-J features to about 12, which were used in a naive Bayes classifier (R e1071). Sample size was not statistically predetermined, and blinding of investigators to group allocation was not performed. The paper describes TCR Vbeta CDR3 sequencing of 140 or so peripheral blood samples, made up of 43 ophthalmopathy patients, approximately 73 hyperthyroidism patients and 17 progressor patients.

The TCR sequence derives from a woman aged 30 to 39 with Graves disease. Donor details come from another sample of the same person, matched by shared clones. Recombination joined TRBV7-2 with TRBJ2-7; 8 central bases correspond to TRBD1. The sequencing here drew on peripheral blood mononuclear cells (PBMCs), taken at new diagnosis, from a patient treated with antithyroid drugs. The CDR3 loop reads CASSLNPTGGHEQYF. The DNA sequence is TGTGCCAGCAGCTTAAATCCCACAGGGGGGCACGAGCAGTACTTC.